This T cell receptor beta chain was documented in a study of Tregs in tolerant kidney transplant recipients. Study-level results: Activated donor B cell expansion appeared to reveal the most relevant donor-specific TCRbeta repertoire.

This clone turned up a few times. Antigen specificity is unknown. From germline, CDR1 is SGDLS and CDR2 YYNGEE. V was clipped by 0 bases and J by 5 bases, with 8 bases between them. The CDR3 extends over 13 amino acids. The assay was immunoSEQ multiplex PCR, and TCRdb's table has in-frame clones only and misses some. Counted here are some 65,000 clones, roughly 84% occurring once; the ten biggest clones make up about 4%. Sequenced material: CD4+ T cells from blood. V and J are TRBV9 and TRBJ1-1, with D unclear. The sequence was collected from a human donor in good health. This chain's CDR3 is CASSVGVRTEAFF. The CDR3 DNA is TGTGCCAGCAGCGTAGGTGTTAGGACTGAAGCTTTCTTT.